Shown below are 20 T cell receptor beta chains from a single sample sequenced in a study of blood T cell repertoires in COVID-19. Using immunoSEQ multiplex PCR, the repertoire was profiled, and TCRdb retains in-frame clones only, with some absent. The repertoire holds roughly 240,000 clones, with about 88% as singletons. The specimen sequenced was peripheral blood. These receptors all come from a man younger than 35 with active or convalescent COVID-19.

V is TRBV6-1 and J is TRBJ1-3; tentative D call: TRBD1 (6 bases). Germline lookup yields CDR1 MNHNS and CDR2 SASEGT. The CDR3 runs 16 residues. Trimming removed 2 bases at V and 4 bases at J, with 15 bases between. The CDR3 DNA follows: TGTGCCAGCAGTGAACCTACAGGGTCGGTGGGAAACACCATATATTTT. This translates into CASSEPTGSVGNTIYF.

This sequence joins TRBV28 and TRBJ2-3; 8 bases align to TRBD2. Per germline, CDR1 MDHEN and CDR2 SYDVKM. Trimming took 6 bases from V and 0 from J; bases not matched to a gene: 11. The CDR3 has 17 residues. The CDR3 DNA reads as TGTGCCAGCAGCTACCAGCGGGGGTTACCTAGCACAGATACGCAGTATTTT. Encoded protein: CASSYQRGLPSTDTQYF.

The chain carries TRBV7-9 and TRBJ2-7, with D perhaps TRBD1 (5 bases). Germline CDR1 SEHNR, CDR2 FQNEAQ (reference sequence). This CDR3 has 12 residues. Trimming removed 5 bases at V and 2 bases at J, with 7 bases between. Here the CDR3 DNA reads TGTGCCAGCAGCCCGACAGCCTACGAGCAGTACTTC. Its protein is CASSPTAYEQYF.

The chain combines TRBV24-1 with TRBJ1-2; D might be TRBD1 (6 bases). CDR1 and CDR2 (germline): KGHDR, SFDVKD. CDR3 length equals 14 residues. Trimming stripped 5 bases from V and 1 base from J, with 10 bases between. CDR3 in DNA: TGTGCCACCAGTGCCGCACAGGGTAACTATGGCTACACCTTC. Translated, it gives CATSAAQGNYGYTF.

The chain recombines TRBV19 with TRBJ1-6; D remains ambiguous. The CDR3 is 15 residues long. Between the trimmed V and J ends, which lost 0 bases and 7 bases, there was a span of 10 bases. Germline CDR1 and CDR2: LNHDA and SQIVND (reference sequence). The CDR3: CASSIEREANSPLHF. CDR3 nucleotides: TGTGCCAGTAGTATAGAACGGGAGGCGAATTCACCCCTCCACTTT.

This chain uses TRBV7-3 with TRBJ1-6, with D maybe TRBD1 (6 bases). The CDR3 extends over 18 amino acids. The V and J ends lost 7 bases and 0 bases respectively, with 19 bases between them. Germline V gene sequence: CDR1 SGHTA, CDR2 FQGTGA. In nucleotides, the CDR3 is TGTGCCAGCATAGCGGCAGGGGAGGGAAGCTCCTATAATTCACCCCTCCACTTT. Its protein product is CASIAAGEGSSYNSPLHF.

This clone has just a few counts. The chain carries TRBV7-2 and TRBJ2-1; 10 nucleotides match TRBD1. Germline V gene lookup returns CDR1 SGHTA and CDR2 FQGNSA. After removal of 0 bases from V and 6 bases from J, the junction contained 8 bases not matched to a gene. The CDR3 sequence is 17 residues long. CDR3 region: CASSLASTGTGANEQFF. CDR3 DNA sequence: TGTGCCAGCAGCTTAGCGAGTACCGGGACAGGGGCCAATGAGCAGTTCTTC.

V gene TRBV11-3 combines with J gene TRBJ2-1; the D gene is possibly TRBD2 (5 bases). Germline CDR1 is SGHNT and CDR2 is YENEEA. V was cut by 7 bases and J by 3 bases, with 13 bases left in between. This CDR3 has 14 residues. The CDR3 here is CASTQAVGYNEQFF. In DNA, the CDR3 is TGTGCCAGCACTCAAGCGGTGGGCTACAATGAGCAGTTCTTC.

Details on this clone: This specimen includes other DNA sequences encoding the same CDR3. V usage is TRBV12-3 or TRBV12-4 and J usage is TRBJ1-1; TRBD1 matches 7 bases. The ends lost 6 bases at V and 0 bases at J; junction bases unmatched: 1. This CDR3 region has 13 residues. The CDR3 loop is CASRTGVNTEAFF. Written as DNA, the CDR3 is TGTGCCAGCAGAACAGGGGTGAACACTGAAGCTTTCTTT.

This clone showed up just once. The chain links TRBV5-5 to TRBJ2-7; 7 bases match TRBD2. Germline lookup yields CDR1 SGHKS and CDR2 YYEKEE (reference sequence). This CDR3 contains 14 residues. After removal of 0 bases from V and 6 bases from J, the junction contained 6 bases not matched to a gene. The CDR3 region has the DNA TGTGCCAGCAGCTTGGGACTAGCACCCGGCGAGCAGTACTTC. It specifies CASSLGLAPGEQYF. Combining the CDR3 with reference TRBV5-5 and TRBJ2-7 gives the whole variable domain DAGVTQSPTHLIKTRGQQVTLRCSPISGHKSVSWYQQVLGQGPQFIFQYYEKEERGRGNFPDRFSARQFPNYSSELNVNALLLGDSALYLCASSLGLAPGEQYFGPGTRLTVT.

This chain joins TRBV4-1 and TRBJ1-1; possibly TRBD1 for D (5 bases). Germline V gene lookup returns CDR1 MGHRA and CDR2 YSYEKL. The CDR3 runs to 14 residues. Trimming took off 4 bases at V and 6 bases at J, with 15 bases between the two ends. In DNA, the CDR3 is TGCGCCAGCAGCCCCGCTCCAGGGTCTGCTGAAGCTTTCTTT. Its protein product is CASSPAPGSAEAFF.

This clone was detected only once. The chain employs TRBV5-1 and TRBJ2-7; possibly TRBD2 for D (6 bases). CDR1 is SGHRS, CDR2 YFSETQ, per germline. The V end lost 2 bases, the J end lost 1 base, and 10 bases lay between the germline ends. CDR3 size: 14 residues. The CDR3 DNA reads as TGCGCCAGCAGCTTCCAAGCGGGTTCCTACGAGCAGTACTTC. It encodes CASSFQAGSYEQYF.

This chain connects TRBV4-1 to TRBJ1-4; 7 positions match TRBD1. This CDR3 spans 16 amino acids. V was pared by 0 bases and J by 5 bases, with 6 bases of the junction left unmatched. CDR1 is MGHRA, CDR2 YSYEKL, per germline. The CDR3 loop is CASSQDVAGGNEKLFF. The DNA of the CDR3 is TGCGCCAGCAGCCAAGATGTAGCAGGGGGGAATGAAAAACTGTTTTTT.

The gene calls are TRBV5-4 and TRBJ2-1; 8 nucleotides line up with TRBD1. This CDR3 is 14 amino acids long. After removal of 9 bases from V and 5 bases from J, the junction contained 10 bases not matched to a gene. CDR1 and CDR2 from the germline V gene are SGHNT and YYREEE (reference sequence). This CDR3 reads CAIFRDRSHNEQFF. The CDR3 bases are TGTGCCATCTTCCGGGACAGGTCCCACAATGAGCAGTTCTTC.

The DNA for the CDR3 is TGTGCCAGCTCACCAATAAGCAATCAGCCCCAGCATTTT. Protein sequence: CASSPISNQPQHF. V gene TRBV18 combines with J gene TRBJ1-5; D unclear. There are 13 residues in the CDR3. Per the germline V gene, CDR1 is KGHSH and CDR2 is LQKENI. V was shortened by 2 bases and J by 1 base, with 3 bases between the two germline ends.

In this sample, this clone turned up once. The genes are TRBV9 and TRBJ2-5, with 11 nucleotides matching TRBD2. In germline, CDR1 is SGDLS, CDR2 YYNGEE. The length of the CDR3 is 15 residues. J gave up 5 bases and V 5 bases, and 8 bases lay outside the gene matches. The CDR3 DNA reads as TGTGCCAGCAGTCCTAGCGGGGGGCGTGGCGAGACCCAGTACTTC. It codes for CASSPSGGRGETQYF.

This chain joins TRBV5-4 and TRBJ2-1; 7 nucleotides agree with TRBD1. V was clipped by 3 bases and J by 5 bases; unmatched bases: 5. CDR3 length: 14 residues. Per the germline V gene, CDR1 is SGHNT and CDR2 is YYREEE (reference sequence). The DNA for the CDR3 is TGTGCCAGCAGCTCAGACAGGGTAGACAATGAGCAGTTCTTC. This translates into CASSSDRVDNEQFF.

J is TRBJ1-1 and V is TRBV5-1; D perhaps matches TRBD1 (5 bases). Deletions cut 2 bases from V and 6 bases from J, with 14 bases between. The CDR3 is 14 residues long. CDR1 is SGHRS, CDR2 YFSETQ, per germline. CDR3 residues: CASSLQRGGAEAFF. DNA of the CDR3: TGCGCCAGCAGCTTACAAAGGGGTGGGGCTGAAGCTTTCTTT.

The rearrangement uses TRBV12-3 or TRBV12-4 and TRBJ1-3; TRBD1 agrees at 7 bases. The ends lost 6 bases at V and 4 bases at J; junction bases unmatched: 0. The CDR3 contains 12 residues. The CDR3 coding sequence is TGTGCCAGCAGACAGGGGGGAAACACCATATATTTT. It codes for CASRQGGNTIYF.

This sequence joins TRBV5-1 and TRBJ2-7; D possibly corresponds to TRBD2 (6 bases). Trimming cost V 4 bases and J 2 bases, with 28 bases left between them. Germline-derived CDR1 and CDR2 are SGHRS and YFSETQ. This CDR3 is 19 amino acids long. CDR3 amino acids: CASSRGAIPRVYWTYEQYF. The CDR3, as DNA: TGCGCCAGCAGCCGCGGGGCTATACCCCGGGTTTATTGGACCTACGAGCAGTACTTC.